This T cell receptor beta chain is drawn from a study of blood T cell repertoires in COVID-19. Study-level information: T cells, B-cell-depleted T cells, or PBMCs provided the cDNA or gDNA that served as material.

Germline CDR1 SNHLY, CDR2 FYNNEI. This CDR3 comprises 14 residues. V trimming: 8 bases; J trimming: 5 bases; junction bases outside the gene matches: 5. In this sample, this clone turned up a few times. Clones were read by immunoSEQ multiplex PCR, and TCRdb kept only the in-frame ones, dropping some. The sample has fewer than 80,000 clones, roughly 71% seen once. Sequencing used peripheral blood. The chain has TRBV2 and TRBJ2-2, with TRBD2 matching 10 bases. The clonotype comes from a woman older than 75 with acute or convalescent COVID-19. The CDR3 loop reads CASSLAGGTGELFF. CDR3 nucleotide sequence: TGTGCCAGCTCTTTAGCGGGAGGTACCGGGGAGCTGTTTTTT.